The 27 T cell receptor beta chains listed next were all sequenced from one sample in a study of T cells in Graves' hyperthyroidism and ophthalmopathy. The CDR3 regions of TCR beta were amplified from RNA transcripts. The TCR CDR3 was amplified in a first-round RT-PCR using the HTBI primer set. TCRdb called the multiplex PCR reads again in MiXCR, with one record for every CDR3 protein. This sample carries more than 550,000 distinct CDR3 sequences, 18% of them seen once, and the ten largest clones take over 15%. The sequenced sample consisted of blood. The source is a woman in her fifties or sixties with Graves' hyperthyroidism that later progressed to Graves' ophthalmopathy.

There are a few counts of this clonotype. The CDR3 loop reads CASSFQGDNQPQHF. CDR3 coding DNA: TGTGCCAGCAGTTTTCAGGGGGACAATCAGCCCCAGCATTTT. The chain recombines TRBV27 with TRBJ1-5; 7 bases fit TRBD1. CDR1 and CDR2 (germline): MNHEY, SMNVEV (reference sequence). The ends lost 3 bases at V and 3 bases at J; junction bases unmatched: 2. CDR3 length equals 14 residues.

The V call is TRBV5-1, the J call TRBJ1-2; D may be TRBD1 (6 bases). Deletions cut 3 bases from V and 4 bases from J, with 10 bases between. Germline-derived CDR1 and CDR2 are SGHRS and YFSETQ. The CDR3 sequence is 13 residues long. The CDR3 DNA follows: TGCGCCAGCAGCTCGGGACAAATCTATGGCTACACCTTC. It is translated as CASSSGQIYGYTF.

This clonotype was detected ten times or more. The V call is TRBV7-3, the J call TRBJ2-4, with TRBD2 as a possible D gene (6 bases). The CDR3 covers 13 residues. Trimming left V 2 bases short and J 8 bases short, with 10 bases between. CDR1 and CDR2 from the germline V gene are SGHTA and FQGTGA. The CDR3 bases are TGTGCCAGCAGCTTACCGGGAGCGGACATTCAGTACTTC. Translation: CASSLPGADIQYF.

This clonotype showed up many times. The chain has TRBV12-3 or TRBV12-4 and TRBJ1-5; TRBD1 agrees at 11 bases. The trim removed 3 bases at V and 3 bases at J, leaving 13 bases unmatched. This CDR3 contains 19 residues. The CDR3 DNA reads as TGTGCCAGCAGTTTTCTCTTGGGGACAGGGGGGATTGCCAATCAGCCCCAGCATTTT. This translates into CASSFLLGTGGIANQPQHF.

This clonotype was seen ten or more times. The rearrangement joins TRBV11-2 to TRBJ2-1; TRBD1 might be the D (6 bases). The CDR3 totals 16 residues. The germline gives CDR1 SGHAT, CDR2 FQNNGV. The V end lost 1 base, the J end lost 4 bases, and 14 bases lay between the germline ends. As DNA, the CDR3 is TGTGCCAGCAGCTTAGGAGGGGGACGGCAGTACAATGAGCAGTTCTTC. Residues: CASSLGGGRQYNEQFF.

Only a few counts were recorded for this clonotype. The chain employs TRBV6-5 and TRBJ1-2; 8 nucleotides line up with TRBD1. The CDR3 is 14 residues long. The germline V gene has CDR1 MNHEY and CDR2 SVGAGI. V shed 7 bases, J shed 6 bases, and the junction held 10 bases outside the gene matches. The CDR3 bases are TGTGCCAGCATTCTAGACAGGGGAGGTGATGGCTACACCTTC. It translates to CASILDRGGDGYTF.

This clonotype was found a few times. The genes are TRBV27 and TRBJ1-5; a weak D match, TRBD1 (6 bases). Germline lookup yields CDR1 MNHEY and CDR2 SMNVEV (reference sequence). V lost 8 bases and J lost 3, with 11 bases in between. The CDR3 has 13 amino acids. The CDR3 is CASGYRDNQPQHF. The CDR3 DNA reads as TGTGCCAGCGGGTACAGGGACAATCAGCCCCAGCATTTT.

At least ten counts were recorded for this clonotype. The CDR3, as DNA: TGTGCCAGCAGCGTGACAGGGAGCTCCTACAATGAGCAGTTCTTC. It is translated as CASSVTGSSYNEQFF. This rearrangement joins TRBV7-2 to TRBJ2-1; 7 nucleotides line up with TRBD1. The junction had 4 bases not matched to a gene; V was cut back by 5 bases and J by 0 bases. Germline CDR1 reads SGHTA; CDR2 reads FQGNSA. CDR3 length: 15 amino acids.

This clonotype has a count of ten or more. The chain couples TRBV11-2 to TRBJ1-6; weak D call: TRBD1 (5 bases). The CDR3 contains 18 residues. Germline CDR1 reads SGHAT; CDR2 reads FQNNGV. Trimming cost V 6 bases and J 0 bases, with 18 bases left between them. CDR3 amino acids: CASSYATDSSSYNSPLHF. CDR3 nucleotides: TGTGCCAGCAGTTACGCGACAGATTCGAGCTCCTATAATTCACCCCTCCACTTT.

Many counts were recorded for this clonotype. The chain recombines TRBV7-8 with TRBJ1-4; D unresolved. With 2 bases removed from V and 3 bases from J, the gap between germline ends came to 10 bases. This CDR3 has 15 amino acids. The germline V gene has CDR1 SGHVS and CDR2 FQNEAQ. In DNA, the CDR3 is TGTGCCAGCAGCTTAAAACGGATACCTAATGAAAAACTGTTTTTT. This encodes CASSLKRIPNEKLFF.

This clonotype was counted many times. This sequence joins TRBV5-1 and TRBJ1-1, with a tentative D call TRBD1 (5 bases). Germline assignment: CDR1 SGHRS and CDR2 YFSETQ. The CDR3 spans 15 residues. V shed 0 bases and J shed 4 bases, with 13 bases lying between them. CDR3 in amino acids: CASSLVVQGGTEAFF. The CDR3 nucleotides read TGCGCCAGCAGCTTGGTGGTTCAGGGCGGCACTGAAGCTTTCTTT.

The chain carries TRBV9 and TRBJ1-4; D gene unclear. The length of the CDR3 is 15 residues. Germline loops: CDR1 SGDLS, CDR2 YYNGEE. V shed 2 bases and J shed 7 bases, with 15 bases lying between them. The CDR3 reads CASSVRSAVAEKLFF. CDR3 nucleotides: TGTGCCAGCAGCGTTCGGTCGGCGGTCGCTGAAAAACTGTTTTTT. The whole variable domain, remainder taken from reference TRBV9 and TRBJ1-4, is DSGVTQTPKHLITATGQRVTLRCSPRSGDLSVYWYQQSLDQGLQFLIQYYNGEERAKGNILERFSAQQFPDLHSELNLSSLELGDSALYFCASSVRSAVAEKLFFGSGTQLSVL.

In this sample, this clonotype turned up many times. CDR3 in DNA: TGCAGTGCCGATCTAGCGCCCCAAGAGACCCAGTACTTC. Translation gives CSADLAPQETQYF. The chain uses TRBV20-1 and TRBJ2-5; a possible D gene is TRBD2 (6 bases). V gave up 6 bases and J gave up 1 base, with 12 bases separating them. CDR3 length: 13 amino acids. CDR1 and CDR2 (germline): DFQATT, SNEGSKA (reference sequence).

This clonotype has more than one count but fewer than ten. The chain joins TRBV13 to TRBJ1-1; the match to TRBD1 covers 9 bases. Losses at the gene ends were 5 bases for V and 3 bases for J; bases not matched to a gene: 19. CDR3 length: 19 amino acids. Looked up from germline, CDR1 is PRHDT and CDR2 is FYEKMQ (reference sequence). CDR3 in DNA: TGTGCCAGCAGCCCAGACCCCCGGGACAGGGAGGGGAGAGACACTGAAGCTTTCTTT. Amino acids: CASSPDPRDREGRDTEAFF.

This clonotype was detected many times. This rearrangement joins TRBV2 to TRBJ1-1; D may be TRBD1 (6 bases). This CDR3 is built from 13 residues. Germline-derived CDR1 and CDR2 are SNHLY and FYNNEI. V lost 6 bases and J lost 0, with 8 bases in between. CDR3 loop: CASRGTLNTEAFF. The CDR3 bases are TGTGCCAGCAGGGGGACACTGAACACTGAAGCTTTCTTT.

As regards this clonotype: The junction shows a germline mismatch at one end, possibly a read error. The gene calls are TRBV7-7 and TRBJ1-5, with D perhaps TRBD1 (5 bases). The CDR3 is 15 amino acids. The germline V gene has CDR1 SSHAT and CDR2 FNYEAQ (reference sequence). The CDR3, as DNA: TGTGCTAGCAGCTTAGCAGGACAAGAATTGTGGCCCCAGCATTTT. Its translation: CASSLAGQELWPQHF.

This chain uses TRBV6-2 or TRBV6-3 with TRBJ2-3; 7 nucleotides line up with TRBD1. Germline V lookup: CDR1 MNHEY, CDR2 SVGEGT. The CDR3 loop spans 16 amino acids. V gave up 3 bases and J gave up 2 bases; unmatched junction bases: 8. The CDR3 reads CASSYSTGSDTDTQYF. CDR3 nucleotide sequence: TGTGCCAGCAGTTATTCGACAGGGAGCGACACAGATACGCAGTATTTT.

This rearrangement joins TRBV5-5 to TRBJ2-5, with no clear D. V was pared by 0 bases and J by 0 bases, with 12 bases between. This CDR3 is 16 amino acids long. The germline gives CDR1 SGHKS, CDR2 YYEKEE (reference sequence). This CDR3 reads CASSLATGHHQETQYF. As DNA, the CDR3 is TGTGCCAGCAGCTTGGCCACGGGTCATCACCAAGAGACCCAGTACTTC.

The rearrangement joins TRBV6-2 or TRBV6-3 to TRBJ1-1; no clear D. The germline CDR1 and CDR2 sequences are MNHEY and SVGEGT. This CDR3 region has 16 residues. V shed 0 bases and J shed 5 bases, with 16 bases lying between them. Written as DNA, the CDR3 is TGTGCCAGCAGTTACTCGATACGGGCAGGAGATACTGAAGCTTTCTTT. Amino acid sequence: CASSYSIRAGDTEAFF.

The V and J genes are TRBV5-6 and TRBJ1-2; D not certain. CDR3 length equals 14 residues. V lost 0 bases to trimming and J lost 4 bases, with 10 bases between them. The germline gives CDR1 SGHDT, CDR2 YYEEEE. DNA for the CDR3: TGTGCCAGCAGCTTGGAGCGGACCAGCTATGGCTACACCTTC. It specifies CASSLERTSYGYTF. The complete variable domain, with remaining parts taken from reference TRBV5-6 and TRBJ1-2, reads DAGVTQSPTHLIKTRGQQVTLRCSPKSGHDTVSWYQQALGQGPQFIFQYYEEEERQRGNFPDRFSGHQFPNYSSELNVNALLLGDSALYLCASSLERTSYGYTFGSGTRLTVV.

The V and J genes are TRBV12-3 or TRBV12-4 and TRBJ1-3; TRBD1 might be the D (5 bases). The CDR3 contains 15 residues. V lost 5 bases to trimming and J lost 0 bases, with 11 bases between them. CDR3 in amino acids: CASSNSGGSGNTIYF. As DNA, the CDR3 is TGTGCCAGCAGTAATAGCGGGGGCTCTGGAAACACCATATATTTT.

This clonotype was seen many times. V gene TRBV20-1 combines with J gene TRBJ1-1; possible D gene TRBD1, 5 bases. Germline assignment: CDR1 DFQATT and CDR2 SNEGSKA (reference sequence). The length of the CDR3 is 13 residues. Trimming cost V 5 bases and J 6 bases, with 16 bases left between them. CDR3 loop: CSAGGSRVAEAFF. The CDR3 coding sequence is TGCAGTGCTGGGGGATCCAGAGTCGCTGAAGCTTTCTTT.

This chain joins TRBV18 and TRBJ1-3; TRBD1 is a possible D gene (6 bases). The CDR3 is 15 residues long. Germline V gene lookup returns CDR1 KGHSH and CDR2 LQKENI. V was trimmed by 4 bases and J by 0 bases, leaving 10 bases between them. The CDR3 DNA reads as TGTGCCAGCTCACGGGCAGGGGCCTCTGGAAACACCATATATTTT. Translated, it gives CASSRAGASGNTIYF.

The rearrangement links TRBV7-9 to TRBJ2-3; 7 bases are a match to TRBD2. Germline loops: CDR1 SEHNR, CDR2 FQNEAQ (reference sequence). CDR3 length equals 16 residues. V lost 2 bases and J lost 2; bases outside the gene matches: 7. CDR3 nucleotides: TGTGCCAGCAGCTTAACTGCCGCGGGGGACACAGATACGCAGTATTTT. Translation: CASSLTAAGDTDTQYF.

CDR3 nucleotide sequence: TGTGCCAGCAGCCACACGGACAGGCATCACTATGGCTACACCTTC. Its translation is CASSHTDRHHYGYTF. The chain has TRBV3-1 and TRBJ1-2, with 7 bases identical to TRBD1. CDR1 LGHDT and CDR2 YNNKEL come from the germline V gene (reference sequence). The CDR3 spans 15 residues. V shed 3 bases, J shed 3 bases, and the junction held 7 bases outside the gene matches.

This clonotype occurred a few times. The chain is built from TRBV13 and TRBJ2-2; 8 bases agree with TRBD2. This CDR3 comprises 16 residues. Germline lookup yields CDR1 PRHDT and CDR2 FYEKMQ (reference sequence). Germline trimming cut 4 bases from V and 5 bases from J; bases unmatched to any gene: 9. Here the CDR3 DNA reads TGTGCCAGCAGCTCTCATCCAGCGGGGGAGACCGGGGAGCTGTTTTTT. It specifies CASSSHPAGETGELFF. Full variable domain (remainder filled in from reference TRBV13 and TRBJ2-2): AAGVIQSPRHLIKEKRETATLKCYPIPRHDTVYWYQQGPGQDPQFLISFYEKMQSDKGSIPDRFSAQQFSDYHSELNMSSLELGDSALYFCASSSHPAGETGELFFGEGSRLTVL.

This clonotype was picked up a small number of times. The chain joins TRBV9 to TRBJ1-3; D remains ambiguous. The CDR3 runs 13 residues. Germline V gene data show CDR1 as SGDLS and CDR2 as YYNGEE. The V end was cut by 0 bases, the J end by 4 bases, with 5 bases between. The CDR3 region is CASSVEWGNTIYF. The DNA for the CDR3 is TGTGCCAGCAGCGTAGAGTGGGGAAACACCATATATTTT.